This T cell receptor (beta chain) was captured in a study of T cells in Graves' hyperthyroidism and ophthalmopathy. There are many counts of this clonotype. This CDR3 region has 18 residues. The germline V gene encodes CDR1 DFQATT and CDR2 SNEGSKA (reference sequence). Amplification targeted TCR beta CDR3 regions from RNA transcripts. First-round RT-PCR of the TCR CDR3 relied on the HTBI primer set. TCRdb reprocessed the multiplex PCR reads with MiXCR, giving one entry per CDR3 protein. The sample records roughly 600,000 distinct CDR3 sequences, roughly 15% being singletons. Ophthalmopathy in the patients scored at least 3 on Clinical Activity Score and at least 4 on NOSPECS grade, lasting under 3 months. Researchers barred patients who had uncontrolled infection, other autoimmune disease, pregnancy or lactation. Fresh peripheral blood, under 11 ml, yielded the PBMCs.

This receptor was identified in a woman aged 45-65 years with Graves' ophthalmopathy. Sequencing used blood. The chain has TRBV20-1 and TRBJ2-1; possible D gene TRBD1, 9 bases. CDR3 region: CRTVGGTGSGSAYNEQFF. In nucleotides, the CDR3 is TGCAGGACTGTTGGGGGGACAGGGAGCGGGAGCGCCTACAATGAGCAGTTCTTC.